This TCR beta chain was retrieved from a study of tumor-infiltrating lymphocytes in primary liver carcinoma (dated by TCRdb to the late 2010s). Regarding the research as a whole: Hepatocellular carcinoma (four) or combined HCC and intrahepatic cholangiocarcinoma (one) was present in the five patients, who were three men and two women aged 30 to 69 years. Each sample produced about 3.65 to 7.13 million productive TCRbeta reads, and read depth showed no significant difference between tissue types. Across five regions of each liver tumor, along with adjacent normal tissue and blood, the study brought together TCRbeta repertoire sequencing, expression microarrays and whole-exome sequencing. A total of roughly 35 specimens from 5 patients went through TCRbeta repertoire sequencing, namely 25 tumor regions, 5 adjacent noncancerous liver tissues and 5 peripheral blood samples. The five patients had tumors of stage T1-T3 N0M0, with maximum diameters ranging from about 4 to 11 cm. Repertoires from technical replicates were highly reproducible, with mean shared-clone rates roughly 0.87 and correlation coefficients above 0.95. What the research found in general, with its limitations: Pairs of tumor regions showed greater repertoire overlap (mean around 36%) than tumor-adjacent pairs (roughly 17%) or tumor-blood pairs (approximately 15%), which is consistent with antigen-driven expansion. With just 4 to 6 patients in the study, the authors point out that the findings should be validated in a larger study. Because the samples were bulk and unsorted, CD4+ and CD8+ T cell repertoires could not be compared. Because sequencing covered only the TCR beta chain and unpaired alpha chains were not captured, true repertoire diversity is likely underestimated. The top 250 clones made up a significantly larger repertoire fraction in tumors than in blood (p = 0.039).

The CDR3 is 14 amino acids long, termini counted. Only the CDR3 DNA is retained, 42 bases long and in frame from the first base. Looking up the germline V gene yields CDR1 SNHLY and CDR2 FYNNEI. The junction shows trimming of 3 bases on V and 4 bases on J, and the gene matches do not reach 2 bases of it. Using a constant-region primer and ProtoScript II reverse transcriptase, TCRbeta-specific cDNA was reverse-transcribed from 500 ng total RNA. Construction of the TCRbeta libraries relied on three nested rounds of multiplex PCR, following a slightly modified ARM-PCR procedure. The first two PCR rounds used multiplex TRBV1-TRBV30 forward primers with a Cbeta reverse primer, each for approximately 9 cycles. Sample barcodes and Illumina adapters were added in a final 25-cycle PCR with Deep VentR polymerase. Before sequencing, amplicons between 200 and 500 bp were purified from gel using a QIAquick gel extraction kit. The TCRbeta amplicons were sequenced with 250-bp paired-end reads on an Illumina HiSeq 2500. In the original analysis: To recover full CDR3 sequences, reads were quality-trimmed using Trimmomatic v0.33 and paired reads were then merged using FLASH v1.2.11. V, D and J germline segments were assigned to the rearranged TCRbeta sequences using MiGEC v1.2.1b. Clonotype statistics and Shannon-Wiener diversity indices were computed with VDJtools v1.0.0. To cut down on sampling bias, every analysis after diversity analysis relied on just the 250 most abundant clonotypes from each sample. Clones were called with MiXCR by TCRdb after fastp trimmed the public reads at Q25, and only in-frame beta chains were retained. Merged by CDR3 protein, the rows form single entries marked with the most common genes and DNA. TCRdb, not the original authors, processed these V and J calls. This sample has 35,000 to 40,000 distinct CDR3 sequences in its table, and around 75% of those were observed once. The leading ten clones occupy approximately 35% of the sample.

In regard to this clonotype: Its antigen is unknown. This may be a read error: a much more frequent sequence differs by one nucleotide. Without the conserved terminal phenylalanine or tryptophan, this CDR3 likely stems from a read error.

Total RNA and DNA were co-extracted from about 19-30 mg of bulk tissue with the AllPrep DNA/RNA mini kit, without cell sorting. Surgical resection was performed in China between November 2015 and 2016 on 5 or 6 patients with histopathologically diagnosed primary liver carcinoma. Chronic HBV infection was present in the patients, and the patients were treatment-naive at sampling. Fresh tumor and adjacent tissue pieces were bisected, with one half stored in RNAlater at -80 degrees C and the other half sent for histology. Recombination joined TRBV2 with TRBJ2-3; 9 middle bases align to TRBD1. This TCR was sampled from a man aged 35 to 55 with primary liver carcinoma and hepatitis B virus infection. Material for sequencing was tumor-adjacent normal liver tissue. The DNA sequence is as follows: TGTGCCAGCAGTGATAGGGACAGGGCAGATACGCAGTATTTG. Translated, it gives CASSDRDRADTQYL.